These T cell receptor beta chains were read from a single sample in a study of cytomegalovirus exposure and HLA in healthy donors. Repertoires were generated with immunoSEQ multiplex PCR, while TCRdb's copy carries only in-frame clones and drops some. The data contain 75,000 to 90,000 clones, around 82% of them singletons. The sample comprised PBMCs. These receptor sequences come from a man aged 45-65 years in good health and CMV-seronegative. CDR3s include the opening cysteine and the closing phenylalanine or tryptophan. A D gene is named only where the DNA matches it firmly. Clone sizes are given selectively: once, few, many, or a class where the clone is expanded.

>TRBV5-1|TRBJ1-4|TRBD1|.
TGCGCCAGCAGCTTGGGCCCGCAGGGGGCGAATGAAAAACTGTTTTTT
CASSLGPQGANEKLFF
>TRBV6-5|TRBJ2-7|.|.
TGTGCCAGCAGTTACCAAATAAGCTCCTACGAGCAGTACTTC
CASSYQISSYEQYF
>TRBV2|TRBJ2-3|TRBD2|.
TGTGCCAGCAGCGCCGCCGGGACTAAGACCGATACGCAGTATTTT
CASSAAGTKTDTQYF
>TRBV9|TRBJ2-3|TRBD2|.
TGTGCCAGCAGCTCTATTCTAGCGGGGAGCACAGATACGCAGTATTTT
CASSSILAGSTDTQYF
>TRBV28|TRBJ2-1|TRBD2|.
TGTGCCAGCAGTTTACTAGCGGGATTCAATGAGCAGTTCTTC
CASSLLAGFNEQFF
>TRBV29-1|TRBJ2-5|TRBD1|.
TGCAGCGGGCGGGGACAGGTAGAAGAGACCCAGTACTTC
CSGRGQVEETQYF
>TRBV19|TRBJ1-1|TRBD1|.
TGTGCCAGTAGCCAGGGGGCGCGGGTACGCAACACTGAAGCTTTCTTT
CASSQGARVRNTEAFF
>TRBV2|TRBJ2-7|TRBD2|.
TGTGCCAGTAGGACGGTACGGGGGGTCGTCGAGCAGTACTTC
CASRTVRGVVEQYF
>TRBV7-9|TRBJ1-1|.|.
TGTGCCAGCAGACGTACAGGGAACACTGAAGCTTTCTTT
CASRRTGNTEAFF
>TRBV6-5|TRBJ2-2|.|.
TGTGCCAGCAGCCCAGGTTGGCGCACCGGGGAGCTGTTTTTT
CASSPGWRTGELFF
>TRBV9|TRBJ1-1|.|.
TGTGCCAGCAGCGTTATCGGAGTTATGAACACTGAAGCTTTCTTT
CASSVIGVMNTEAFF
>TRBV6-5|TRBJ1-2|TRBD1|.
TGTGCCAGCAGTTACTTACCGGGACAGCGCTATGGCTACACCTTC
CASSYLPGQRYGYTF
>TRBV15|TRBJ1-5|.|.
TGTGCCACCAGCAGAGATCGGAATCAGCCCCAGCATTTT
CATSRDRNQPQHF
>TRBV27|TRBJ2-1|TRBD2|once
TGTGCCAGCAGTTTGTTCAGGGAGGGTGAGCAGTTCTTC
CASSLFREGEQFF
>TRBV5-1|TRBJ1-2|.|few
TGCGCCAGCAGCTGGGGCACCTCTAACTATGGCTACACCTTC
CASSWGTSNYGYTF
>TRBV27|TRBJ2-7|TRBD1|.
TGTGCCAGCAGTTTATTCCTCGTCGACAGGGGGGGCGAGCAGTACTTC
CASSLFLVDRGGEQYF
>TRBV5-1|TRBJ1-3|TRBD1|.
TGCGCCAGCAGCGCAGGGGGCTCTGGAAACACCATATATTTT
CASSAGGSGNTIYF
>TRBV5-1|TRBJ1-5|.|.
TGCGCCAGCAGCCTCACAGGGCTCAATCAGCCCCAGCATTTT
CASSLTGLNQPQHF
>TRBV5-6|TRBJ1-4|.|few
TGTGCCAGCAGCTTAAAAATCGGGGTATCCGAAAAACTGTTTTTT
CASSLKIGVSEKLFF
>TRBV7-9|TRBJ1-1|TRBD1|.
TGTTCCAGCAGCCCCAACCCGACAGGGGAAGCTTTCTTT
CSSSPNPTGEAFF
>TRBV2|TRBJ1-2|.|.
TGTGCCAGCAGTGAAACGGGACTGAACTATGGCTACACCTTC
CASSETGLNYGYTF
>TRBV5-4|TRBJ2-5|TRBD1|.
TGTGCCACCTGGGGACAGCAAGAGACCCAGTACTTC
CATWGQQETQYF
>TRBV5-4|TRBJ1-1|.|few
TGTGCCAGCAGCTTTGCTTCAACCGGGAACACTGAAGCTTTCTTT
CASSFASTGNTEAFF
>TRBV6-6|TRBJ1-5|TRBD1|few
TGTGCCAGCAGCTTAGACAGGGATCAGCCCCAGCATTTT
CASSLDRDQPQHF
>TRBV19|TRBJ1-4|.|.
TGTGCCAGTACTTATTCAGCAAGGAGGGATGAAAAACTGTTTTTT
CASTYSARRDEKLFF